One and the same sample provided the 4 T cell receptor beta chains below, sequenced in a study of blood T cell repertoires in COVID-19. TCRdb's table, derived via immunoSEQ multiplex PCR, lists solely in-frame clones and lacks some. Among tens of thousands of clones listed, 90% to 95% were seen once. The specimen sequenced was peripheral blood. The origin of the receptors is a woman aged 45-65 years in a cohort sampled during active COVID-19.

A remark on this clone: Relative to the germline gene, one junction end is altered; a read error may explain this. The chain joins TRBV7-7 to TRBJ2-1; tentatively, D is TRBD1 (5 bases). Germline V gives CDR1 SSHAT, CDR2 FNYEAQ (reference sequence). The CDR3 consists of 15 residues. The CDR3 spells CASSLATGPGNEQFF. For the CDR3, the DNA is TGTGCTAGCAGCTTAGCCACAGGTCCTGGGAATGAGCAGTTCTTC.

This sequence joins TRBV11-2 and TRBJ2-5; D is unresolved. This CDR3 comprises 12 residues. Germline V CDR1 and CDR2: SGHAT, FQNNGV. V gave up 3 bases and J gave up 4 bases, with 6 bases separating them. CDR3 nucleotides: TGTGCCAGCAGCTTGGCCCCAGAGACCCAGTACTTC. Translating it yields CASSLAPETQYF.

The chain combines TRBV15 with TRBJ1-1; D not certain. The CDR3 sequence is 12 residues long. Germline CDR1 is LNHNV and CDR2 is YYDKDF (reference sequence). V gave up 2 bases and J gave up 5 bases, with 6 bases separating them. The CDR3 DNA follows: TGTGCCACCAGCAGACTCGGGACTGAAGCTTTCTTT. It translates to CATSRLGTEAFF.

The chain combines TRBV10-3 with TRBJ2-3; D is possibly TRBD1 (5 bases). V shed 6 bases and J shed 0 bases, with 7 bases lying between them. CDR1 is ENHRY, CDR2 SYGVKD, per germline. CDR3 length: 13 residues. The CDR3 is CAIRQDSTDTQYF. CDR3 coding DNA: TGTGCCATCAGACAGGATAGCACAGATACGCAGTATTTT.